The sequence of this T cell receptor (beta chain) was determined in a study of CD8 T cells in ankylosing spondylitis. Each CDR3 protein is one row after TCRdb ran MiXCR on the 5' RACE reads. The sample lists 300,000 to 400,000 distinct CDR3 sequences; approximately 10% were seen once. This clonotype was seen repeatedly, ten times or more. The germline V and J ends were trimmed by 1 base and 2 bases, with 3 bases remaining between them. The CDR3 covers 12 residues. Per germline, CDR1 SGHTA and CDR2 FQGNSA. The sequencing input was blood, either unsorted or a sorted T cell fraction (not recorded which). This chain connects TRBV7-2 to TRBJ2-7; D ambiguous. The clonotype originates from a female donor with ankylosing spondylitis or in good health (not recorded which). CDR3 loop: CASSLVPYEQYF. The CDR3 DNA sequence: TGTGCCAGCAGCTTAGTCCCCTACGAGCAGTACTTC.